This T cell receptor (beta chain) was sequenced during a study of blood T cells in healthy people across ages. Unmatched junction bases numbered 9, after V lost 4 bases and J lost 6 bases. Germline CDR1 is SGDLS and CDR2 is YYNGEE. This CDR3 is 15 amino acids long. Study-level results: Observed TCR beta diversity per million T cells went down as age went up. This fall followed a roughly linear course with age.

Russia was home to the donors, healthy Caucasian individuals aged roughly 6 to 100. Primed by a sample-barcoded 5' primer and a J-beta primer mix, a second PCR proceeded for 7 to 11 cycles. TCRdb redid the calling of the 5' RACE reads with MiXCR, one entry per CDR3 protein. This sample has approximately 1.5 million distinct CDR3 sequences; roughly 32% occur once, and the top ten carry approximately 11%. In the case of this clonotype: What it binds is not known.

Sequenced material: blood. This clonotype was sampled from a woman in her thirties in good health. The chain has TRBV9 and TRBJ2-3; 9 bases are shared with TRBD2. CDR3 in DNA: TGTGCCAGCAGCCCTTTGGCGGGGGGGGAGGATACGCAGTATTTT. This sequence encodes CASSPLAGGEDTQYF.